This T cell receptor beta chain was identified during a study of chemoradiotherapy in HPV16-positive cancers. Study context: Candidate HPV-specific T-cell clones and common TCR motifs came from functional assays in a couple of HPV16-positive patients. Study-level points and caveats: During treatment, candidate HPV-specific clones and E7-related motifs expanded in tumor.

The method was immunoSEQ multiplex PCR; TCRdb's version includes in-frame clones alone and lacks a portion of them. The data show about 8,000 clones, with about 88% seen just once and over 3% held by the top ten. Trimming cost V 5 bases and J 0 bases; bases outside gene matches: 13. The germline CDR1 and CDR2 sequences are SGHVS and FQNEAQ. CDR3 length: 20 residues. Concerning this clone itself: Its specificity is not known.

V gene TRBV7-8 combines with J gene TRBJ2-2; 12 nucleotides line up with TRBD1. This clonotype originated in a human donor with HPV-associated anogenital cancer. Sequencing was performed on tumor tissue, taken from a patient who underwent chemoradiotherapy. The CDR3 DNA reads as TGTGCCAGCAGCCGCTCCGGGACAGGGGGCTTTGAGACGAACACCGGGGAGCTGTTTTTT. This translates into CASSRSGTGGFETNTGELFF. The full variable domain, completed using reference TRBV7-8 and TRBJ2-2, is GAGVSQSPRYKVAKRGQDVALRCDPISGHVSLFWYQQALGQGPEFLTYFQNEAQLDKSGLPSDRFFAERPEGSVSTLKIQRTQQEDSAVYLCASSRSGTGGFETNTGELFFGEGSRLTVL.